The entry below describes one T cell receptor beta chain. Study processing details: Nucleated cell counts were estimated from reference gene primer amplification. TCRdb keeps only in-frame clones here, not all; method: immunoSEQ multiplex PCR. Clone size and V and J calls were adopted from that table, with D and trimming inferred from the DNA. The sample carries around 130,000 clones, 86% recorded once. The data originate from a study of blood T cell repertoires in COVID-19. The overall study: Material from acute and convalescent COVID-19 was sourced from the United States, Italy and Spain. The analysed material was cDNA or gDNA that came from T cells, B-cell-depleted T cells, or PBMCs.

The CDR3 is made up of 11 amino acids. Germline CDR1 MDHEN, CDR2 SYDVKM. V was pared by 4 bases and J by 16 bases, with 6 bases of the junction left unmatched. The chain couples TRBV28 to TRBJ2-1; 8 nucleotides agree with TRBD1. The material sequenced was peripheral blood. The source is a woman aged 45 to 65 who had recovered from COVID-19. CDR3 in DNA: TGTGCCAGCAGTTCACAGGGGGTCCGTTTCTTC. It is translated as CASSSQGVRFF.